Below are 14 T cell receptor beta chains sequenced from a single sample in a study of HIV-infected patients and healthy controls. No cell fractionation was done, so the repertoire covers all unsorted peripheral blood T cells. Approximately 500 ng RNA was reverse transcribed with alpha and beta constant-region primers. Separate chain-specific third strand synthesis with multiplexing indices produced the alpha and beta libraries. TCRdb re-called the 5' RACE reads with MiXCR, one entry per CDR3 protein. The sample shows roughly 13,000 distinct CDR3 sequences, 9.5% to 13% of them seen only once. The sequenced sample was blood. These TCRs come from an adult in good health.

Judged by abundance, this clonotype is medium-sized. The chain employs TRBV28 and TRBJ1-5, with a weak D call TRBD1 (5 bases). The CDR3 runs to 13 residues. Deletions cut 7 bases from V and 2 bases from J, with 9 bases between. Germline CDR1 is MDHEN and CDR2 is SYDVKM. This CDR3 reads CASKRGGNQPQHF. The CDR3 region has the DNA TGTGCCAGCAAAAGGGGAGGCAATCAGCCCCAGCATTTT. The entire variable domain, with the rest obtained from reference TRBV28 and TRBJ1-5, is as follows: DVKVTQSSRYLVKRTGEKVFLECVQDMDHENMFWYRQDPGLGLRLIYFSYDVKMKEKGDIPEGYSVSREKKERFSLILESASTNQTSMYLCASKRGGNQPQHFGDGTRLSIL.

The genes are TRBV20-1 and TRBJ1-2; 8 bases are shared with TRBD1. The junction had 12 bases not matched to a gene; V was cut back by 7 bases and J by 8 bases. This CDR3 has 13 amino acids. Germline lookup yields CDR1 DFQATT and CDR2 SNEGSKA (reference sequence). In DNA, the CDR3 is TGCAGTGTTCCGGACAGGGTGAATGGAGGCTACACCTTC. Amino acids: CSVPDRVNGGYTF.

This clonotype was observed at least ten times. J is TRBJ2-1 and V is TRBV27; 12 nucleotides match TRBD2. V lost 5 bases to trimming and J lost 10 bases; unmatched junction nucleotides: 9. CDR1 and CDR2 from the germline V gene are MNHEY and SMNVEV (reference sequence). The CDR3 runs 15 residues. The CDR3 region is CASSQTSGRIAEQFF. For the CDR3, the DNA is TGTGCCAGCAGTCAAACTAGCGGGAGGATCGCCGAGCAGTTCTTC.

The sample holds many counts of this clonotype. V and J are TRBV19 and TRBJ2-1, with D possibly TRBD2 on 6 matching bases. Germline lookup yields CDR1 LNHDA and CDR2 SQIVND (reference sequence). V lost 6 bases, J lost 9 bases, and 18 bases lay in between. The CDR3 is 14 amino acids. CDR3 nucleotides: TGTGCCAGTAGGCGGGACTGGCCATTAGGTGAGCAGTTCTTC. This encodes CASRRDWPLGEQFF.

This clonotype counts as medium-sized. The chain links TRBV15 to TRBJ1-4; possible D gene TRBD1, 5 bases. Per germline, CDR1 LNHNV and CDR2 YYDKDF (reference sequence). This CDR3 has 12 residues. V dropped 8 bases and J dropped 7 bases, with 11 bases sitting between them. This chain's CDR3 is CATEGDGEKLFF. DNA of the CDR3: TGTGCCACCGAAGGGGATGGTGAAAAACTGTTTTTT.

The CDR3 reads CASSFDPYRGGNTIYF. The CDR3 DNA reads TGTGCCAGCAGTTTTGATCCCTACAGGGGTGGAAACACCATATATTTT. The chain links TRBV7-2 to TRBJ1-3; 7 bases line up with TRBD1. CDR1 is SGHTA, CDR2 FQGNSA, per germline. J gave up 3 bases and V 6 bases, and 11 bases lay outside the gene matches. This CDR3 is built from 16 residues.

In its sample, this clonotype was seen once. The rearrangement joins TRBV28 to TRBJ2-7; 7 bases match TRBD2. The CDR3 covers 13 residues. V lost 2 bases and J lost 7; bases outside the gene matches: 5. Germline V gene sequence: CDR1 MDHEN, CDR2 SYDVKM. CDR3 sequence: CASSLAGEGEQYF. The CDR3 DNA reads TGTGCCAGCAGTTTAGCGGGAGAGGGGGAGCAGTACTTC.

This clonotype was seen a handful of times. The chain employs TRBV18 and TRBJ2-1, with 10 positions matching TRBD1. This CDR3 spans 14 amino acids. The trim removed 5 bases at V and 6 bases at J, leaving 4 bases unmatched. In germline, CDR1 is KGHSH, CDR2 LQKENI. The CDR3 nucleotides read TGTGCCAGCTCAGACGGGACAGGGGTCAATGAGCAGTTCTTC. Its protein product is CASSDGTGVNEQFF.

This clonotype showed up just a few times. The rearrangement uses TRBV5-4 and TRBJ2-5; 13 bases agree with TRBD2. In germline, CDR1 is SGHNT, CDR2 YYREEE (reference sequence). The CDR3 is 17 residues long. The V segment lost 4 bases and the J segment 5 bases; nucleotides outside the gene matches: 11. This chain's CDR3 is CASSQTRTSGSWETQYF. The CDR3 DNA sequence: TGTGCCAGCAGCCAGACGCGGACTAGCGGGAGTTGGGAGACCCAGTACTTC. Full variable domain (remainder filled in from reference TRBV5-4 and TRBJ2-5): ETGVTQSPTHLIKTRGQQVTLRCSSQSGHNTVSWYQQALGQGPQFIFQYYREEENGRGNFPPRFSGLQFPNYSSELNVNALELDDSALYLCASSQTRTSGSWETQYFGPGTRLLVL.

This clonotype was observed at least ten times. The V gene is TRBV20-1, the J gene TRBJ2-1; no definite D call. CDR1 DFQATT and CDR2 SNEGSKA come from the germline V gene (reference sequence). This CDR3 comprises 12 residues. Trimming cost V 0 bases and J 6 bases, with 6 bases left between them. CDR3 nucleotides: TGCAGTGCTAGAGATGGGCCCAATGAGCAGTTCTTC. Translated: CSARDGPNEQFF.

The sample holds many counts of this clonotype. The J gene is TRBJ2-1, the V gene TRBV28, with 9 positions matching TRBD2. Germline CDR1 is MDHEN and CDR2 is SYDVKM. V lost 1 base, J lost 9 bases, and 7 bases stayed unmatched. There are 15 residues in the CDR3. The CDR3 sequence: CASSLSSSGRVEQFF. CDR3 DNA: TGTGCCAGCAGTTTATCGAGTAGCGGGAGAGTTGAGCAGTTCTTC.

This clonotype was counted many times. The chain couples TRBV3-1 to TRBJ1-5; no clear D gene. The V end was cut by 4 bases, the J end by 7 bases, with 8 bases between. Germline CDR1 reads LGHDT; CDR2 reads YNNKEL (reference sequence). CDR3 size: 12 residues. This CDR3 reads CASSLPGQPQHF. CDR3 coding DNA: TGTGCCAGCAGCCTCCCGGGGCAGCCCCAGCATTTT.

This clonotype ranks as medium-sized. The chain carries TRBV27 and TRBJ2-7; D is uncertain. The CDR3 consists of 15 residues. Germline CDR1 MNHEY, CDR2 SMNVEV (reference sequence). The V end was cut by 6 bases, the J end by 0 bases, with 15 bases between. The CDR3 is CASSPYRSSSYEQYF. CDR3 DNA sequence: TGTGCCAGCAGCCCCTACCGGTCCAGCTCCTACGAGCAGTACTTC.

There are a few counts of this clonotype. The gene calls are TRBV6-6 and TRBJ2-1, with 11 bases lining up with TRBD2. The CDR3 runs 14 residues. The trim removed 8 bases at V and 9 bases at J, leaving 9 bases unmatched. Germline V gene sequence: CDR1 MNHNY, CDR2 SVGAGI (reference sequence). CDR3 nucleotide sequence: TGTGCCAGCCGGGCTAGCGGGAGGTACGGTGAGCAGTTCTTC. It translates to CASRASGRYGEQFF.